Described below is a single T cell receptor beta chain sequence and its context. Its antigen is unidentified. TCRdb passed the 5' RACE reads through MiXCR, listing each CDR3 protein once. The repertoire holds about 250,000 distinct CDR3 sequences, with roughly 8% as singletons. Germline CDR1 reads MNHEY; CDR2 reads SVGEGT. The J segment lost 4 bases and the V segment lost 4 bases, leaving 12 bases of the junction unmatched. The CDR3 extends over 17 amino acids. The data originate from a study of CD8 T cells in ankylosing spondylitis. Study findings and constraints: Researchers reportedly found disease-linked clones significantly enriched in matched ankylosing spondylitis synovial fluid.

The sample consisted of blood, either unsorted or a sorted T cell fraction (not recorded which). The chain links TRBV6-2 or TRBV6-3 to TRBJ2-7; the match to TRBD2 covers 11 bases. The receptor was isolated from a female donor with ankylosing spondylitis or in good health (not recorded which). CDR3 nucleotides: TGTGCCAGCAGTTCGACCCGTGGACTAGCGGGCGCGTACGAGCAGTACTTC. Translated: CASSSTRGLAGAYEQYF.